This T cell receptor (beta chain) originates from a study of CD8 T cells in Susac syndrome. Concerning this clonotype: The antigen is undetermined.

RNA, at about 0.45 to 1 ug, was reverse transcribed with random hexamers. MiXCR, run by TCRdb on the immunoSEQ multiplex PCR reads, gives a single entry per CDR3 protein. The sample contains hundreds of thousands of distinct CDR3 sequences, about 94% of which appear only once. TCR beta sequences were obtained from blood CD8+ and CD4+ T cells. Regarding the study as a whole: Regarding the TCR sequencing and HLA analysis, the study admitted that a relatively small number of individuals were involved.

This CDR3 region has 15 residues. Germline lookup yields CDR1 SGHTA and CDR2 FQGNSA. V lost 5 bases to trimming and J lost 3 bases; unmatched junction nucleotides: 7. The chain joins TRBV7-2 to TRBJ1-2, with 9 bases identical to TRBD1. The TCR originated in a human donor with Susac syndrome. The sequenced sample was CD4+ T cells from PBMCs. This chain's CDR3 is CASSTGGQGYYGYTF. CDR3 nucleotide sequence: TGTGCCAGCAGCACTGGGGGACAGGGTTACTATGGCTACACCTTC.